These 21 T cell receptor beta chains were sequenced from one sample in a study of blood T cell repertoires in COVID-19. Measured with immunoSEQ multiplex PCR; TCRdb has only the in-frame clones, and not every one. The sample includes approximately 360,000 clones, around nine tenths of them seen just once. The sequenced sample consisted of PBMCs or T cells enriched from blood (not recorded which). Every receptor here comes from a woman aged 30 to 39 with acute COVID-19.

V gene TRBV3-1 (or the pseudogene TRBV3-2) combines with J gene TRBJ2-2, with D perhaps TRBD2 (6 bases). Germline loops: CDR1 LGHDT, CDR2 YNNKEL (reference sequence). CDR3 length: 14 amino acids. V gave up 4 bases and J gave up 6 bases, with 12 bases separating them. CDR3 loop: CASSLGTWAGELFF. CDR3 in DNA: TGTGCCAGCAGCCTCGGGACTTGGGCCGGGGAGCTGTTTTTT.

For the CDR3, the DNA is TGCAGCGTTGAAGTGGGGAACAGGGTAGGAGGCTACACCTTC. Translation gives CSVEVGNRVGGYTF. This rearrangement joins TRBV29-1 to TRBJ1-2, with a possible D match to TRBD1 (6 bases). Germline V gene sequence: CDR1 SQVTM, CDR2 ANQGSEA. Trimming stripped 1 base from V and 8 bases from J, with 17 bases between. The CDR3 runs 14 residues.

This chain joins TRBV28 and TRBJ1-4; 9 positions agree with TRBD1. The CDR3 loop spans 16 amino acids. V lost 5 bases to trimming and J lost 2 bases; unmatched junction nucleotides: 6. Per germline, CDR1 MDHEN and CDR2 SYDVKM. CDR3 in DNA: TGTGCCAGCAGTCCATCAGGACAGGGGACTAATGAAAAACTGTTTTTT. Its protein is CASSPSGQGTNEKLFF.

This clone has only one observation. This chain connects TRBV20-1 to TRBJ1-6; no firm D call. The CDR3 contains 11 residues. The V and J ends lost 1 base and 8 bases respectively, with 3 bases between them. Germline V gives CDR1 DFQATT, CDR2 SNEGSKA (reference sequence). The CDR3 DNA reads as TGCAGTGCTAGAGGAGATTCACCCCTCCACTTT. This codes for CSARGDSPLHF.

The J gene is TRBJ1-1, the V gene TRBV6-5; no firm D call. The CDR3 runs 13 residues. V lost 6 bases to trimming and J lost 1 base, with 9 bases between them. Germline V gene sequence: CDR1 MNHEY, CDR2 SVGAGI. The CDR3 sequence: CASSRLRNTEAFF. The DNA of the CDR3 is TGTGCCAGCAGCCGACTAAGGAACACTGAAGCTTTCTTT.

The table lists this clone with a few counts. The chain couples TRBV13 to TRBJ2-7, with D perhaps TRBD1 (5 bases). The CDR3 is 14 residues long. Germline loops: CDR1 PRHDT, CDR2 FYEKMQ (reference sequence). The V end was cut by 4 bases, the J end by 6 bases, with 16 bases between. CDR3 residues: CASSSGAAVFEQYF. The CDR3 DNA sequence: TGTGCCAGCAGCTCTGGGGCGGCGGTCTTCGAGCAGTACTTC.

As regards this clone: At one boundary the junction diverges from the germline segment, which might be a read error. This chain joins TRBV7-6 and TRBJ2-3; 9 bases align to TRBD2. The germline V gene has CDR1 SGHVS and CDR2 FNYEAQ. This CDR3 region has 16 residues. The CDR3, as DNA: TGTGCCAGCAGCTTAGTCTCCGGGACTAGCATAGATACGCAGTATTTT. This encodes CASSLVSGTSIDTQYF.

This rearrangement joins TRBV5-1 to TRBJ1-3, with D maybe TRBD1 (5 bases). The CDR3 covers 14 residues. Germline values: CDR1 SGHRS, CDR2 YFSETQ. V was trimmed by 4 bases and J by 4 bases, leaving 12 bases between them. CDR3 region: CASSRGGGGNTIYF. CDR3 nucleotide sequence: TGCGCCAGCAGCCGCGGGGGAGGAGGAAACACCATATATTTT. The full variable domain, completed using reference TRBV5-1 and TRBJ1-3, is KAGVTQTPRYLIKTRGQQVTLSCSPISGHRSVSWYQQTPGQGLQFLFEYFSETQRNKGNFPGRFSGRQFSNSRSEMNVSTLELGDSALYLCASSRGGGGNTIYFGEGSWLTVV.

The chain is built from TRBV12-3 or TRBV12-4 and TRBJ1-5, with D unresolved. The CDR3 has 10 amino acids. With 8 bases removed from V and 6 bases from J, the gap between germline ends came to 5 bases. CDR3 loop: CASPGQPQHF. CDR3 in DNA: TGTGCCAGCCCCGGTCAGCCCCAGCATTTT.

V gene TRBV2 combines with J gene TRBJ1-5; weak D call: TRBD1 (5 bases). V was clipped by 4 bases and J by 4 bases, with 11 bases between them. Germline assignment: CDR1 SNHLY and CDR2 FYNNEI. This CDR3 region has 14 residues. This chain's CDR3 is CASSAWQGNQPQHF. The CDR3 bases are TGTGCCAGCAGTGCATGGCAGGGTAATCAGCCCCAGCATTTT.

V usage is TRBV9 and J usage is TRBJ2-3, with 7 bases that match TRBD2. The CDR3 is 15 residues long. Germline trimming cut 0 bases from V and 5 bases from J; bases unmatched to any gene: 6. CDR1 is SGDLS, CDR2 YYNGEE, per germline. The CDR3 DNA sequence: TGTGCCAGCAGCGTAGGCGGCGGGGGTGAAGATACGCAGTATTTT. Translating it yields CASSVGGGGEDTQYF.

V is TRBV19 and J is TRBJ1-2; 10 bases line up with TRBD1. V lost 6 bases and J lost 5; bases outside the gene matches: 6. This CDR3 spans 14 amino acids. Germline CDR1 reads LNHDA; CDR2 reads SQIVND (reference sequence). For the CDR3, the DNA is TGTGCCAGTAGCCATCCGGGACAGGGGTATGGCTACACCTTC. Its protein is CASSHPGQGYGYTF.

This chain joins TRBV5-1 and TRBJ1-1, with 10 bases aligning to TRBD1. With V trimmed by 4 bases and J by 3 bases, 12 bases remained unmatched. The CDR3 consists of 17 residues. Germline CDR1 reads SGHRS; CDR2 reads YFSETQ. CDR3 region: CASSPALDRGRYTEAFF. In nucleotides, the CDR3 is TGCGCCAGCAGCCCCGCCCTTGACAGGGGGCGATACACTGAAGCTTTCTTT.

The V and J genes are TRBV29-1 and TRBJ2-1; TRBD1 aligns across 8 bases. This CDR3 is 14 amino acids long. V gave up 6 bases and J gave up 2 bases; unmatched junction bases: 6. CDR1 and CDR2 from the germline V gene are SQVTM and ANQGSEA. The CDR3 reads CSVLGQGPYNEQFF. The CDR3 coding sequence is TGCAGCGTCCTAGGACAGGGCCCCTACAATGAGCAGTTCTTC.

The chain is built from TRBV5-5 and TRBJ1-1, with 9 bases that match TRBD1. CDR1 is SGHKS, CDR2 YYEKEE, per germline (reference sequence). The V and J ends lost 2 bases and 6 bases, in that order; junction bases with no gene match: 5. The CDR3 contains 14 residues. The CDR3, as DNA: TGTGCCAGCAGCTTCAGTGGGACAGGGTCTGAAGCTTTCTTT. Encoded protein: CASSFSGTGSEAFF.

This clone was seen just once. The junction and the germline gene differ at one end; a read error may be behind it. The rearrangement joins TRBV18 to TRBJ1-1; maybe TRBD1 (5 bases). The CDR3 contains 13 residues. The V gene's germline CDR1 is KGHSH and CDR2 LQKENI. The CDR3 region is CASSRSLDTEAFF. The CDR3 nucleotides read TGTGCCAGCTCACGTTCACTGGACACGGAAGCTTTCTTT.

The chain couples TRBV7-2 to TRBJ2-1; 8 bases match TRBD2. The CDR3 is made up of 16 amino acids. CDR1 is SGHTA and CDR2 is FQGNSA in the germline V gene. The J segment lost 0 bases and the V segment lost 5 bases, leaving 6 bases of the junction unmatched. The CDR3 sequence is CASSPIAGSSYNEQFF. In DNA, the CDR3 is TGTGCCAGCAGCCCGATAGCGGGGAGCTCCTACAATGAGCAGTTCTTC. Based on the CDR3 plus reference TRBV7-2 and TRBJ2-1, the full variable domain is GAGVSQSPSNKVTEKGKDVELRCDPISGHTALYWYRQSLGQGLEFLIYFQGNSAPDKSGLPSDRFSAERTGGSVSTLTIQRTQQEDSAVYLCASSPIAGSSYNEQFFGPGTRLTVL.

V gene TRBV29-1 combines with J gene TRBJ2-7; D is perhaps TRBD2 (5 bases). Per the germline V gene, CDR1 is SQVTM and CDR2 is ANQGSEA. V lost 7 bases to trimming and J lost 2 bases, with 9 bases between them. This CDR3 is built from 11 residues. The CDR3 DNA is TGCAGCGCTGGGAGCGCCTACGAGCAGTACTTC. Encoded protein: CSAGSAYEQYF.

The chain has TRBV6-1 and TRBJ2-7; 9 nucleotides agree with TRBD1. Germline loops: CDR1 MNHNS, CDR2 SASEGT. J lost 5 bases, V lost 3 bases, and 11 bases had no gene match. This CDR3 comprises 16 residues. CDR3 region: CASSEGTGLVKHEQYF. Here the CDR3 DNA reads TGTGCCAGCAGTGAGGGGACAGGGTTGGTCAAGCACGAGCAGTACTTC.

The chain joins TRBV19 to TRBJ1-3; no reliable D call. CDR1 is LNHDA, CDR2 SQIVND, per germline (reference sequence). The V end lost 10 bases, the J end lost 2 bases, and 18 bases lay between the germline ends. The CDR3 has 15 residues. Written as DNA, the CDR3 is TGTGCCACAACCCCTCGGGGAACAGCTGGAAACACCATATATTTT. Its protein is CATTPRGTAGNTIYF.

J is TRBJ2-5 and V is TRBV6-5; maybe TRBD1 (5 bases). The germline V gene encodes CDR1 MNHEY and CDR2 SVGAGI. This CDR3 has 14 amino acids. Trimming left V 5 bases short and J 4 bases short, with 14 bases between. The CDR3 DNA follows: TGTGCCAGCAGTACACGACAGTGGGGAGAGACCCAGTACTTC. This encodes CASSTRQWGETQYF.